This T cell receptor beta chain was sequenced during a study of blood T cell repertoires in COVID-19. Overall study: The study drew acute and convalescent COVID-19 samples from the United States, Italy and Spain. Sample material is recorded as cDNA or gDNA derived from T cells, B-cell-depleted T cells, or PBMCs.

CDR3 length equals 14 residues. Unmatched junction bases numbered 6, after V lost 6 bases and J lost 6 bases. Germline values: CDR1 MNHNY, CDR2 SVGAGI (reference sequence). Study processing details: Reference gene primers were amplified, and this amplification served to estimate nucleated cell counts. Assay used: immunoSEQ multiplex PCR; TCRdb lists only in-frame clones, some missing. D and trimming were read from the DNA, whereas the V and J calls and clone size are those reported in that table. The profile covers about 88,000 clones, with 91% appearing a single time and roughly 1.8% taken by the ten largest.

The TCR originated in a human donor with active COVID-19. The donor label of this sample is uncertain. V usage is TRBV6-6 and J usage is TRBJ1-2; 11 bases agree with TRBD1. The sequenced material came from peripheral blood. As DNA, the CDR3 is TGTGCCAGCAGATCCTTGGGACAGGGGGATGGCTACACCTTC. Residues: CASRSLGQGDGYTF.